The sequence of this T cell receptor (beta chain) was determined in a study of B cell selection in AIRE deficiency. General observations from the study: Shorter CDR3s marked shared Treg sequences, biased toward few non-templated insertions. With only TCRbeta sequenced, around 40% of shared healthy Treg sequences overlapped Tconv. Patient Tconv cells held approximately 30% of Treg sequences shared by healthy donors.

To note about this clone: Its antigen is unidentified.

Regulatory T cells were sorted as CD4+CD25hiCD127low/negative. In the study's own analysis: Treg pools: roughly 6.2x10^4 distinct patient, over 95,000 donor TCRbeta sequences. Data came from immunoSEQ multiplex PCR; TCRdb stores just in-frame clones and leaves some out. That table is the source of V, J and clone size, and D and trimming were worked out from the DNA. The table lists roughly 18,000 clones, 93% of them singletons. The clonotype was recovered from a human donor in good health. Source material: CD4+CD25+ Tregs sorted from PBMCs.

The CDR3 DNA sequence: TGTGCCAGCAGCCTCCGGGACCCCTGGTTAACCTACAATGAGCAGTTCTTC. Its translation: CASSLRDPWLTYNEQFF. V gene TRBV7-9 combines with J gene TRBJ2-1; D may correspond to TRBD1 or TRBD2 (5 bases each). Deletions cut 5 bases from V and 2 bases from J, with 19 bases between. The CDR3 has 17 amino acids. The germline V gene has CDR1 SEHNR and CDR2 FQNEAQ (reference sequence).